This T cell receptor (beta chain) was captured in a study of blood T cell repertoires in COVID-19. Study summary: Researchers got acute and convalescent COVID-19 samples from the United States, Italy and Spain. T cells, B-cell-depleted T cells, or PBMCs supplied cDNA or gDNA.

CDR3 length: 18 residues. Germline CDR1 is MGHRA and CDR2 is YSYEKL. The J segment lost 8 bases and the V segment lost 5 bases, leaving 15 bases of the junction unmatched. In the study's own analysis: Amplification of reference gene primers was used by the study to estimate nucleated cell counts. TCRdb's copy holds only in-frame clones and misses some; the assay was immunoSEQ multiplex PCR. V, J and clone size are those of that table, while D and trimming were read from the DNA. The sample gives under 200,000 clones, roughly 80% of which show up once; 2.8% is in the top ten. This clone was observed a handful of times.

Sequencing used peripheral blood. The chain is built from TRBV4-1 and TRBJ1-6; 10 bases fit TRBD1. The sequence came from a man in his 70s with acute or convalescent COVID-19. The CDR3 region has the DNA TGCGCCAGCAGCAAGCGCTGGGACAGGGGAATAGTCGATTCACCCCTCCACTTT. As protein: CASSKRWDRGIVDSPLHF.